The source of this T cell receptor (beta chain) is a study of T cells in women clearing cervical HPV infection. At the level of the study: Case blood was drawn when the lesion was first found; control blood after infection became undetectable. Findings and caveats of the study: TRBV6-7 relative abundance averaged about 0.11% in cases and under 0.2% in controls.

As to this clone: What it binds is unknown. The CDR3 end is not reached by the read, which stops 3 residues before it; the germline J gene fills it in.

The CDR3 length is 14 residues. Germline CDR1 SEHNR, CDR2 FQNEAQ (reference sequence). Profiled with immunoSEQ multiplex PCR; TCRdb holds only in-frame clones, not every one. This sample carries 45,000 to 55,000 clones, with 0.98% going to the ten biggest clones. Sequenced: blood buffy coat. The TCR comes from a woman aged 18 to 75 with a cervical HPV16 infection that either progressed to CIN3+ or cleared (not recorded which). The V and J genes are TRBV7-9 and TRBJ2-3; D perhaps matches TRBD1 (6 bases). The CDR3: CASSPGQPQETQYF. The CDR3 bases that were read are TGTGCCAGCAGCCCCGGACAGCCCCAAGAGACG.